This paragraph reports one TCR beta chain. The record originates from a study of blood T cell repertoires in COVID-19. As originally analysed: Cell counts per sample came from amplifying reference gene primers. Repertoires were generated with immunoSEQ multiplex PCR, while TCRdb's copy carries only in-frame clones and drops some. The DNA gave D and trimming, while V, J and clone size come from that table. This sample has about 190,000 clones, with around nine tenths found just once. The V and J ends lost 6 bases and 6 bases, in that order; junction bases with no gene match: 12. The CDR3 is 15 amino acids. The germline V gene encodes CDR1 SNHLY and CDR2 FYNNEI.

Sequenced input: peripheral blood. The clonotype originates from a middle-aged man with acute or convalescent COVID-19. The chain recombines TRBV2 with TRBJ1-2, with 8 positions matching TRBD1. The CDR3, as DNA: TGTGCCAGCAGAGACAGACGAGGACAGGGCGATGGCTACACCTTC. It encodes CASRDRRGQGDGYTF.